The 21 T cell receptor beta chains below come from one sample, sequenced in a study of shared clonotypes between healthy human individuals. Libraries were prepared by immunoSEQ multiplex PCR; TCRdb keeps only in-frame clonotypes and omits some of them. The sample has about 2 million clones, about 94% seen once. CD45RO negativity and positive selection for CCR7 defined naive CD8 cells, a population that excluded terminally differentiated effector memory CD45RA+ cells. Sequencing used naive CD8+ T cells sorted from blood. Receptor source: a man aged 18 to 35 in good health.

This clone has only one observation. V usage is TRBV5-1 and J usage is TRBJ2-1; the match to TRBD1 covers 11 bases. The CDR3 consists of 16 residues. Germline trimming cut 7 bases from V and 2 bases from J; bases unmatched to any gene: 8. CDR1 and CDR2 from the germline V gene are SGHRS and YFSETQ. The CDR3 reads CASGRTGGSTYNEQFF. CDR3 nucleotides: TGCGCCAGCGGCCGGACAGGGGGCTCTACCTACAATGAGCAGTTCTTC.

The genes are TRBV6-5 and TRBJ1-2; TRBD1 matches at 11 bases. The CDR3 loop spans 15 amino acids. Germline V gene sequence: CDR1 MNHEY, CDR2 SVGAGI. With V trimmed by 0 bases and J by 6 bases, 3 bases remained unmatched. The CDR3 spells CASSYSGQGADGYTF. DNA for the CDR3: TGTGCCAGCAGTTACTCTGGACAGGGGGCCGATGGCTACACCTTC.

The CDR3 coding sequence is TGTGCCAGCAGCAGGCCGGGACAGGGGGTTTACGAGCAGTACTTC. Amino acid sequence: CASSRPGQGVYEQYF. V is TRBV7-2 and J is TRBJ2-7, with 11 bases fitting TRBD1. Trimming took 5 bases from V and 4 from J; bases not matched to a gene: 7. The CDR3 is 15 amino acids. The germline CDR1 and CDR2 sequences are SGHTA and FQGNSA.

The V and J genes are TRBV9 and TRBJ2-3; D not resolved. Germline lookup yields CDR1 SGDLS and CDR2 YYNGEE. V was cut by 0 bases and J by 1 base, with 6 bases left in between. The CDR3 totals 14 residues. The CDR3, as DNA: TGTGCCAGCAGCGTAGCGGCGGGCACAGATACGCAGTATTTT. Translating gives CASSVAAGTDTQYF.

The J gene is TRBJ1-1, the V gene TRBV19, with unresolved D. CDR3 length: 11 amino acids. CDR1 is LNHDA and CDR2 is SQIVND in the germline V gene (reference sequence). Trimming shortened V by 5 bases and J by 3 bases, and 4 bases separated the two germline ends. CDR3 nucleotide sequence: TGTGCCAGTAGTGGGGACACTGAAGCTTTCTTT. Translation: CASSGDTEAFF.

This clone appeared a single time. The chain links TRBV11-2 to TRBJ2-5; D is possibly TRBD2 (6 bases). The CDR3 totals 18 residues. Germline V CDR1 and CDR2: SGHAT, FQNNGV. V was pared by 2 bases and J by 2 bases, with 21 bases between. In DNA form, the CDR3 reads TGTGCCAGCAGCTTAATCCCGGTGGCCGGGGGTCTACAAGAGACCCAGTACTTC. As protein: CASSLIPVAGGLQETQYF.

Note on this clone: The same CDR3 also results from other DNA sequences found in this sample. The chain joins TRBV27 to TRBJ2-7; D unclear. The CDR3 runs 13 residues. The V gene's germline CDR1 is MNHEY and CDR2 SMNVEV (reference sequence). V gave up 5 bases and J gave up 4 bases, with 12 bases separating them. The CDR3 nucleotides are TGTGCCAGCAGTCCGCAGGTCTCTTACGAGCAGTACTTC. This codes for CASSPQVSYEQYF.

This clone has more than one count but fewer than ten. The gene calls are TRBV7-4 and TRBJ1-5; D not resolved. Germline V gene lookup returns CDR1 SGHVT and CDR2 SQSDAQ. The CDR3 covers 11 residues. Trimming shortened V by 6 bases and J by 7 bases, and 7 bases separated the two germline ends. This CDR3 is CASSPRQPQHF. The CDR3 DNA sequence: TGTGCCAGCAGTCCTCGGCAGCCCCAGCATTTT.

Notes on this clone: The sample has other DNA sequences that encode this CDR3 too. This chain connects TRBV30 to TRBJ2-3, with TRBD2 as a possible D gene (5 bases). The CDR3 loop spans 15 amino acids. Germline CDR1 is GTSNPN and CDR2 is SVGIG (reference sequence). V lost 3 bases, J lost 0 bases, and 13 bases lay in between. The CDR3 loop reads CAWSRGASSTDTQYF. As DNA, the CDR3 is TGTGCCTGGAGCCGGGGAGCTAGTAGCACAGATACGCAGTATTTT.

The chain recombines TRBV28 with TRBJ2-1, with 12 bases fitting TRBD2. CDR1 MDHEN and CDR2 SYDVKM come from the germline V gene. Trimming took 5 bases from V and 2 from J; bases not matched to a gene: 4. The CDR3 is made up of 16 amino acids. The CDR3 region is CASSPWTSGAYNEQFF. In DNA, the CDR3 is TGTGCCAGCAGTCCCTGGACTAGCGGGGCCTACAATGAGCAGTTCTTC.

This clone was seen once. This chain links TRBV2 with TRBJ1-6; D may be TRBD1 (5 bases). Trimming took 8 bases from V and 9 from J, leaving 20 bases between them. Per the germline V gene, CDR1 is SNHLY and CDR2 is FYNNEI. This CDR3 has 15 amino acids. The DNA for the CDR3 is TGTGCCAGCCACACCGACAGAAGAGTGGGTTCACCCCTCCACTTT. Encoded protein: CASHTDRRVGSPLHF.

The chain carries TRBV5-8 and TRBJ2-7, with a tentative D call TRBD2 (5 bases). Trimming stripped 0 bases from V and 7 bases from J, with 14 bases between. The CDR3 consists of 14 residues. CDR1 and CDR2 from the germline V gene are SGHTS and YDEGEE. The CDR3 DNA is TGTGCCAGCAGCTTGGCTCTAGGAGGATGGGAGCAGTACTTC. Translated: CASSLALGGWEQYF.

V gene TRBV4-1 combines with J gene TRBJ2-2; D is ambiguous. The CDR3 extends over 15 amino acids. Trimming pared 0 bases from V and 4 bases from J, leaving 9 bases between. Germline lookup yields CDR1 MGHRA and CDR2 YSYEKL. CDR3 sequence reads: CASSQEGQSTGELFF. The CDR3 nucleotides read TGCGCCAGCAGCCAAGAGGGCCAGAGCACCGGGGAGCTGTTTTTT.

This clone was detected only once. This chain links TRBV25-1 with TRBJ2-3, with a weak D call TRBD2 (5 bases). Germline V CDR1 and CDR2: MGHDK, SYGVNS. The germline V and J ends were trimmed by 1 base and 3 bases, with 14 bases remaining between them. This CDR3 is built from 16 residues. CDR3 region: CASSEFSGSLTDTQYF. The CDR3 DNA follows: TGTGCCAGCAGTGAATTTTCGGGGTCACTGACAGATACGCAGTATTTT.

The rearrangement uses TRBV28 and TRBJ1-1; 7 bases agree with TRBD1. Germline lookup yields CDR1 MDHEN and CDR2 SYDVKM. This CDR3 contains 13 residues. V gave up 6 bases and J gave up 1 base; unmatched junction bases: 2. CDR3 region: CASRQGWNTEAFF. The CDR3 DNA reads as TGTGCCAGCAGACAGGGGTGGAACACTGAAGCTTTCTTT.

About this clone itself: A read error is possible here, since a much larger clone lies one base away. This CDR3 is also generated by other DNA sequences in the sample. The J gene is TRBJ2-2, the V gene TRBV2; a possible D gene is TRBD1 (5 bases). The germline gives CDR1 SNHLY, CDR2 FYNNEI. V was pared by 2 bases and J by 1 base, with 5 bases between. The CDR3 has 14 amino acids. CDR3 sequence (DNA): TGTGCCAGCAGTGAAACAGGGAACACCGGGGAGCTGTTTTTT. It specifies CASSETGNTGELFF.

With regard to this clone: An end of the junction does not agree with germline; a read error may underlie this. The chain has TRBV27 and TRBJ2-3; D may correspond to TRBD1 or TRBD2 (5 bases each). From germline, CDR1 is MNHEY and CDR2 SMNVEV (reference sequence). The CDR3 extends over 13 amino acids. CDR3 sequence reads: CASSSGSIDTQYF. The CDR3 region has the DNA TGTGCCAGCAGTTCAGGGAGCATAGATACGCAGTATTTT.

This sequence joins TRBV6-5 and TRBJ1-1, with D uncertain. The germline V gene has CDR1 MNHEY and CDR2 SVGAGI. The CDR3 sequence is 13 residues long. V gave up 0 bases and J gave up 7 bases, with 9 bases separating them. DNA for the CDR3: TGTGCCAGCAGTTACTCGACGGAACTTGAAGCTTTCTTT. Encoded protein: CASSYSTELEAFF.

This chain uses TRBV5-1 with TRBJ2-3; 10 positions agree with TRBD1. Germline CDR1 and CDR2: SGHRS and YFSETQ. This CDR3 spans 19 amino acids. V lost 0 bases and J lost 6; bases outside the gene matches: 16. CDR3 residues: CASSLESIVGQGFVDTQYF. The DNA for the CDR3 is TGCGCCAGCAGCTTGGAATCCATAGTGGGACAGGGGTTCGTGGATACGCAGTATTTT. The variable domain in full, with the rest retrieved from reference TRBV5-1 and TRBJ2-3, is KAGVTQTPRYLIKTRGQQVTLSCSPISGHRSVSWYQQTPGQGLQFLFEYFSETQRNKGNFPGRFSGRQFSNSRSEMNVSTLELGDSALYLCASSLESIVGQGFVDTQYFGPGTRLTVL.

The V gene is TRBV6-5, the J gene TRBJ2-7; 7 bases agree with TRBD1. Germline loops: CDR1 MNHEY, CDR2 SVGAGI. The CDR3 length is 13 residues. DNA of the CDR3: TGTGCGAGCGCAGGGACAGAATACTACGAGCAGTACTTC. It translates to CASAGTEYYEQYF.

A word on this clone: Other nucleotide sequences in the sample specify the same CDR3. This chain uses TRBV4-1 with TRBJ2-7, with 11 bases identical to TRBD2. The germline CDR1 and CDR2 sequences are MGHRA and YSYEKL. The CDR3 spans 14 residues. The V segment lost 4 bases and the J segment 3 bases; nucleotides outside the gene matches: 2. CDR3 region: CASSPTSGNYEQYF. CDR3 nucleotides: TGCGCCAGCAGCCCGACTAGCGGGAACTACGAGCAGTACTTC.